This T cell receptor beta chain was sequenced for a study of T cell repertoires in cytomegalovirus infection. With regard to this clonotype: The antigen remains unidentified.

Study-wide results and limits: HLA-C-restricted, CMV-specific TCR beta clonotypes were dominant ex vivo.

In TCRdb, the reads were re-called with MiXCR into one record per CDR3 protein. The sample lists about 250,000 distinct CDR3 sequences, 9% to 15% seen once, with 1.5% to 2% in the top ten. Germline CDR1 and CDR2: DFQATT and SNEGSKA (reference sequence). This CDR3 has 14 residues. Trimming removed 6 bases from V and 5 bases from J; junction bases left unmatched: 11. The sequence derives from a human donor in good health (CMV status not recorded). Some clones in this sample may be carry-over from other donors' samples. This chain uses TRBV20-1 with TRBJ2-5, with 8 bases lining up with TRBD2. The material sequenced was PBMCs. In DNA, the CDR3 is TGCAGTGCGGGACCGGGAGGGGGTTGGGAGACCCAGTACTTC. It is translated as CSAGPGGGWETQYF.